One and the same sample provided the 20 T cell receptor beta chains below, sequenced in a study of shared clonotypes between healthy human individuals. Assay used: immunoSEQ multiplex PCR; TCRdb lists only in-frame clones, some missing. This table has 760,000 or so clones, just over 95% appearing once. Naive CD8 isolation took CD45RO-negative cells positively selected for CCR7 and excluded terminally differentiated effector memory CD45RA+ cells. Input material: naive CD8+ T cells sorted from blood. The receptors originated from a man aged 25 to 45 in good health.

CDR3 DNA: TGTGCCAGCAGTTTCCGGGACAGACTCTACAATGAGCAGTTCTTC. The encoded protein is CASSFRDRLYNEQFF. The chain has TRBV28 and TRBJ2-1; TRBD1 agrees at 7 bases. Trimming removed 3 bases from V and 3 bases from J; junction bases left unmatched: 5. Germline V gives CDR1 MDHEN, CDR2 SYDVKM. CDR3 length: 15 residues.

The chain uses TRBV5-4 and TRBJ2-1; TRBD2 agrees at 7 bases. The J segment lost 3 bases and the V segment lost 6 bases, leaving 9 bases of the junction unmatched. Germline values: CDR1 SGHNT, CDR2 YYREEE (reference sequence). The length of the CDR3 is 15 residues. CDR3 residues: CASTSIRDYYNEQFF. The CDR3 nucleotides are TGTGCCAGCACCTCTATCCGGGACTACTACAATGAGCAGTTCTTC.

CDR3 sequence (DNA): TGTGCTAGTGCCCCGGGACACCGTTTCGGATCTACGCAGTATTTT. This codes for CASAPGHRFGSTQYF. V is TRBV12-5 and J is TRBJ2-3; possibly TRBD1 for D (6 bases). Germline V gives CDR1 LGHNT, CDR2 FRNRAP. Trimming left V 7 bases short and J 8 bases short, with 22 bases between. The CDR3 length is 15 residues.

The rearrangement joins TRBV27 to TRBJ2-3; the D call may be TRBD1 or TRBD2 (6 bases each). V shed 7 bases and J shed 2 bases, with 22 bases lying between them. Germline CDR1 reads MNHEY; CDR2 reads SMNVEV (reference sequence). There are 17 residues in the CDR3. CDR3 protein: CASTPLGGGGDTDTQYF. The CDR3 DNA sequence: TGTGCCAGCACCCCCCTAGGGGGAGGAGGGGACACAGATACGCAGTATTTT.

With regard to this clone: The sample contains more than one DNA sequence encoding this CDR3. The genes are TRBV9 and TRBJ2-2, with no clear D. CDR1 SGDLS and CDR2 YYNGEE come from the germline V gene. V lost 0 bases and J 4 bases, leaving 4 bases between the germline ends. The CDR3 is made up of 13 amino acids. The CDR3 bases are TGTGCCAGCAGCGTAGTGAGCACCGGGGAGCTGTTTTTT. It codes for CASSVVSTGELFF.

The count of this clone is one. The V gene is TRBV6-1, the J gene TRBJ2-7; D gene uncertain. This CDR3 contains 12 residues. Germline V gene data show CDR1 as MNHNS and CDR2 as SASEGT. V was cut by 4 bases and J by 4 bases, with 8 bases left in between. The CDR3 DNA is TGTGCCAGCAGTGTATTTTGGTACGAGCAGTACTTC. Residues: CASSVFWYEQYF.

J is TRBJ2-5 and V is TRBV2; D is perhaps TRBD2 (5 bases). The CDR3 loop spans 12 amino acids. CDR1 and CDR2 (germline): SNHLY, FYNNEI. Trimming cost V 10 bases and J 3 bases, with 12 bases left between them. The CDR3 DNA sequence: TGTGCCACCCCAACGGGGAAAGAGACCCAGTACTTC. Protein product: CATPTGKETQYF.

Concerning this clone: The same CDR3 also results from other DNA sequences found in this sample. Here the CDR3 reads CASSLRTSSYEQYF. Written as DNA, the CDR3 is TGTGCCAGCAGTCTACGGACTAGCTCCTACGAGCAGTACTTC. This rearrangement joins TRBV27 to TRBJ2-7, with 7 bases that match TRBD2. The trim removed 5 bases at V and 0 bases at J, leaving 4 bases unmatched. Germline V CDR1 and CDR2: MNHEY, SMNVEV (reference sequence). The CDR3 totals 14 residues.

This clone is a singleton in its sample. The CDR3 loop is CASGLATDPGLGPEAFF. The CDR3 bases are TGTGCTAGTGGTTTGGCTACGGACCCGGGATTAGGTCCTGAAGCTTTCTTT. The V call is TRBV12-5, the J call TRBJ1-1; no clear D. CDR3 size: 17 residues. Germline lookup yields CDR1 LGHNT and CDR2 FRNRAP. V dropped 1 base and J dropped 6 bases, with 21 bases sitting between them.

The chain combines TRBV6-5 with TRBJ1-2; D may be TRBD1 (5 bases). This CDR3 has 14 residues. The V gene's germline CDR1 is MNHEY and CDR2 SVGAGI. Trimming took 0 bases from V and 9 from J, leaving 14 bases between them. The CDR3 DNA is TGTGCCAGCAGTTACTCTTTCCAGGGCGCGAGCTACACCTTC. As protein: CASSYSFQGASYTF.

The V call is TRBV2, the J call TRBJ2-2; D may be TRBD2 (5 bases). The V and J ends lost 9 bases and 0 bases respectively, with 14 bases between them. This CDR3 has 15 residues. Germline V gene data show CDR1 as SNHLY and CDR2 as FYNNEI. The CDR3 bases are TGTGCCAGTTTTCGACTGGACTCGAACACCGGGGAGCTGTTTTTT. It codes for CASFRLDSNTGELFF.

The chain recombines TRBV5-1 with TRBJ2-7, with 8 positions matching TRBD2. Germline trimming cut 4 bases from V and 4 bases from J; bases unmatched to any gene: 13. Germline-derived CDR1 and CDR2 are SGHRS and YFSETQ. The CDR3 is made up of 16 amino acids. The CDR3 nucleotides are TGCGCCAGCAGCCCCGAAGCGGGAGACCTCCCTTACGAGCAGTACTTC. Amino acid sequence: CASSPEAGDLPYEQYF. The entire variable domain, with the rest obtained from reference TRBV5-1 and TRBJ2-7, is as follows: KAGVTQTPRYLIKTRGQQVTLSCSPISGHRSVSWYQQTPGQGLQFLFEYFSETQRNKGNFPGRFSGRQFSNSRSEMNVSTLELGDSALYLCASSPEAGDLPYEQYFGPGTRLTVT.

CDR3 sequence: CASSSLTGENTGELFF. The CDR3, as DNA: TGTGCCAGCAGCTCCTTGACAGGAGAGAACACCGGGGAGCTGTTTTTT. The chain combines TRBV7-9 with TRBJ2-2; tentatively, D is TRBD1 (6 bases). CDR3 size: 16 residues. The V and J ends lost 4 bases and 1 base respectively, with 13 bases between them. Germline V gene data show CDR1 as SEHNR and CDR2 as FQNEAQ (reference sequence). Variable domain in full (rest from reference TRBV7-9 and TRBJ2-2): DTGVSQNPRHKITKRGQNVTFRCDPISEHNRLYWYRQTLGQGPEFLTYFQNEAQLEKSRLLSDRFSAERPKGSFSTLEIQRTEQGDSAMYLCASSSLTGENTGELFFGEGSRLTVL.

The gene calls are TRBV7-8 and TRBJ2-3, with 7 bases matching TRBD2. CDR3 size: 18 residues. The ends lost 8 bases at V and 2 bases at J; junction bases unmatched: 19. Germline V gives CDR1 SGHVS, CDR2 FQNEAQ. The CDR3 here is CASHLLVYPSGVTDTQYF. DNA of the CDR3: TGTGCCAGCCACTTGCTTGTATATCCTAGCGGTGTCACAGATACGCAGTATTTT.

The chain has TRBV6-1 and TRBJ1-5; D gene ambiguous. The CDR3 covers 15 residues. Trimming pared 4 bases from V and 0 bases from J, leaving 10 bases between. Germline V gene lookup returns CDR1 MNHNS and CDR2 SASEGT. The CDR3 sequence: CASSGLQNSNQPQHF. The CDR3 region has the DNA TGTGCCAGCAGTGGTCTACAGAATAGCAATCAGCCCCAGCATTTT.

The chain employs TRBV11-2 and TRBJ2-7; possibly TRBD2 for D (6 bases). Trimming removed 1 base at V and 1 base at J, with 14 bases between. This CDR3 has 16 residues. Germline V gives CDR1 SGHAT, CDR2 FQNNGV. CDR3 bases: TGTGCCAGCAGCTTAGTTCCGGGACTCGGATCCTACGAGCAGTACTTC. This gives the protein CASSLVPGLGSYEQYF. The entire variable domain, with the rest obtained from reference TRBV11-2 and TRBJ2-7, is as follows: EAGVAQSPRYKIIEKRQSVAFWCNPISGHATLYWYQQILGQGPKLLIQFQNNGVVDDSQLPKDRFSAERLKGVDSTLKIQPAKLEDSAVYLCASSLVPGLGSYEQYFGPGTRLTVT.

The rearrangement joins TRBV10-2 to TRBJ2-1, with TRBD2 as a possible D gene (6 bases). CDR1 and CDR2 (germline): WSHSY, SAAADI. The V end lost 6 bases, the J end lost 5 bases, and 20 bases lay between the germline ends. The length of the CDR3 is 16 residues. The CDR3 DNA reads TGCGCCAGCAGACCGTTACTAGGGCGGGGCGACAATGAGCAGTTCTTC. Translating gives CASRPLLGRGDNEQFF.

DNA of the CDR3: TGCGCCAGCAGCCAAGTTTTGGAGGTAGCCCGGGACAGGTCCTACGAGCAGTACTTC. This translates into CASSQVLEVARDRSYEQYF. The rearrangement joins TRBV4-3 to TRBJ2-7, with TRBD1 identical over 8 bases. Germline assignment: CDR1 LGHNA and CDR2 YSLEER. This CDR3 has 19 residues. The junction had 15 bases not matched to a gene; V was cut back by 1 base and J by 1 base.

DNA of the CDR3: TGTGCCAGCAGTTCGACAGGTCGCACAGATACGCAGTATTTT. This gives the protein CASSSTGRTDTQYF. The rearrangement uses TRBV27 and TRBJ2-3; D may be TRBD1 (6 bases). The CDR3 has 14 amino acids. Trimming took off 4 bases at V and 1 base at J, with 9 bases between the two ends. Germline V lookup: CDR1 MNHEY, CDR2 SMNVEV (reference sequence).

Regarding this clone: The junction differs from germline at one of its ends, possibly a read error. V is TRBV5-4 and J is TRBJ1-4; D remains unclear. The CDR3 loop spans 14 amino acids. Germline V lookup: CDR1 SGHNT, CDR2 YYREEE (reference sequence). The CDR3: CASSLDTTNEKLFF. The CDR3 DNA reads as TGTGCCAGCAGCCTAGACACAACGAATGAAAAACTGTTTTTT.